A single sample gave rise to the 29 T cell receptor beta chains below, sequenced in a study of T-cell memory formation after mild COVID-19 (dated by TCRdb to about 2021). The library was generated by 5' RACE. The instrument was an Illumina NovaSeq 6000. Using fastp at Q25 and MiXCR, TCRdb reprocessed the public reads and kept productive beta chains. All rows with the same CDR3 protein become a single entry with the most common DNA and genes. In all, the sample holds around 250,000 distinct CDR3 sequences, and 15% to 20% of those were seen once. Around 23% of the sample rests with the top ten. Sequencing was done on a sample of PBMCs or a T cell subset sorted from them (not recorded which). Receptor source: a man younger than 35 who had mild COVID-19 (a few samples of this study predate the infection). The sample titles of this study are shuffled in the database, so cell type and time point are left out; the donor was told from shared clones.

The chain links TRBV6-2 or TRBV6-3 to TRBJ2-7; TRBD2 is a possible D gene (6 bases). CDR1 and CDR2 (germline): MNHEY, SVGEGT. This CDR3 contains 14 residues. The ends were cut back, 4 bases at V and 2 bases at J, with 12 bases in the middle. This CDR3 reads CASSWQEGTYEQYF. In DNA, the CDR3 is TGTGCCAGCAGTTGGCAGGAGGGAACCTACGAGCAGTACTTC.

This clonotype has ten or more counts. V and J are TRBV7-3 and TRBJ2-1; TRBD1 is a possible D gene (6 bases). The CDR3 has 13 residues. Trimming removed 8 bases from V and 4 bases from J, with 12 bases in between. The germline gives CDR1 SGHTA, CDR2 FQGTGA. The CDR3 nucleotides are TGTGCCAGCTCACCAGGACAGTACAATGAGCAGTTCTTC. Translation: CASSPGQYNEQFF.

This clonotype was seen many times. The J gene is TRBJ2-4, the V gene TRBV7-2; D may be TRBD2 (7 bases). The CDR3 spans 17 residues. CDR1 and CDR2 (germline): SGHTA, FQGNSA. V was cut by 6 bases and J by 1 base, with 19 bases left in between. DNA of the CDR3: TGTGCCAGCAGTTCGACCCTAGGGGGGGCGGCCAAAAACATTCAGTACTTC. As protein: CASSSTLGGAAKNIQYF. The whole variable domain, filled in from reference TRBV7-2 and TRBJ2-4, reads GAGVSQSPSNKVTEKGKDVELRCDPISGHTALYWYRQSLGQGLEFLIYFQGNSAPDKSGLPSDRFSAERTGGSVSTLTIQRTQQEDSAVYLCASSSTLGGAAKNIQYFGAGTRLSVL.

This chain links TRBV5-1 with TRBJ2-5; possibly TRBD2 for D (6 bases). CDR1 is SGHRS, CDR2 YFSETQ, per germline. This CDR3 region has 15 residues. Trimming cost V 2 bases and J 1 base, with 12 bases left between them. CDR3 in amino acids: CASSFGGFVQETQYF. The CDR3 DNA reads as TGCGCCAGCAGCTTTGGGGGGTTCGTCCAAGAGACCCAGTACTTC.

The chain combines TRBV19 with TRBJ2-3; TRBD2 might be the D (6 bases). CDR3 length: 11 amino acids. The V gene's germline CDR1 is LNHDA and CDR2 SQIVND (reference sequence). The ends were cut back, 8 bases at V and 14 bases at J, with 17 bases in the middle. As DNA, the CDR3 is TGTGCCAGTCAGAGGGGAGGAGTAGGGTATTTT. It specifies CASQRGGVGYF. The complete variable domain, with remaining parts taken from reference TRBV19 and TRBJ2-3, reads DGGITQSPKYLFRKEGQNVTLSCEQNLNHDAMYWYRQDPGQGLRLIYYSQIVNDFQKGDIAEGYSVSREKKESFPLTVTSAQKNPTAFYLCASQRGGVGYFGPGTRLTVL.

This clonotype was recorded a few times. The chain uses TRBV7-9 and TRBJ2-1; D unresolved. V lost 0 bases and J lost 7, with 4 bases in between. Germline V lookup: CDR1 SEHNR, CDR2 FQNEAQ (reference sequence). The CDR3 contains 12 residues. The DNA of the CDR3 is TGTGCCAGCAGCTTAGCCCAAAATGAGCAGTTCTTC. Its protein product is CASSLAQNEQFF.

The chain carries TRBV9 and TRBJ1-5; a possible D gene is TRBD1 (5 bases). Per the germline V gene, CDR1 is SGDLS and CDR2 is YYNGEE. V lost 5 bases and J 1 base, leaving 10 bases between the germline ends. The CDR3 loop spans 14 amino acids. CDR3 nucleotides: TGTGCCAGCAGGGGGGGGAGCAGCAATCAGCCCCAGCATTTT. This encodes CASRGGSSNQPQHF.

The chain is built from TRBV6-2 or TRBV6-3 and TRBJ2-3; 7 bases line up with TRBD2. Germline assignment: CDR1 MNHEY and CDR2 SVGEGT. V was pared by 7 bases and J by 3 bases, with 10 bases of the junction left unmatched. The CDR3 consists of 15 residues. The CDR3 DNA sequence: TGTGCCAGCAAGATACGAGCGGGGCGGACAGATACGCAGTATTTT. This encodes CASKIRAGRTDTQYF.

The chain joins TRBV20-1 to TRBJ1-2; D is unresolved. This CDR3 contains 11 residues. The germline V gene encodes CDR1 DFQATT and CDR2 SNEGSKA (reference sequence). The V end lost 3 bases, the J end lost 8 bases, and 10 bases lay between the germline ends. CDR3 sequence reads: CSASDGAGYTF. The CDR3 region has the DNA TGCAGTGCTAGTGACGGCGCGGGCTACACCTTC.

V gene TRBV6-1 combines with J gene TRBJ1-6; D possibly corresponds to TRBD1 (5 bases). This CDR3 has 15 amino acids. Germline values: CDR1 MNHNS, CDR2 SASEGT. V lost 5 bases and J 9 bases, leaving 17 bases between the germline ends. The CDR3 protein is CASSPRDDDGSPLHF. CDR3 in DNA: TGTGCCAGCAGTCCCCGGGACGACGACGGTTCACCCCTCCACTTT.

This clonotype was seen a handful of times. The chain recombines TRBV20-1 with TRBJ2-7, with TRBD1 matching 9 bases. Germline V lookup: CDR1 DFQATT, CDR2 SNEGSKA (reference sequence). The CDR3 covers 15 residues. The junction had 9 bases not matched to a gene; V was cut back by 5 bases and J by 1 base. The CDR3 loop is CSARAPGQGSYEQYF. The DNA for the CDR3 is TGCAGTGCTCGGGCCCCGGGACAGGGTTCCTACGAGCAGTACTTC.

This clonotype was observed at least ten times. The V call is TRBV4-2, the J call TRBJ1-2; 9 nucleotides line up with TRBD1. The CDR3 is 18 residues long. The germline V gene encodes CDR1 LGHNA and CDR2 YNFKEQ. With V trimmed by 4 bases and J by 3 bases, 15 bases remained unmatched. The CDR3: CASSLVGGDREGYYGYTF. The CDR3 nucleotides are TGTGCCAGCAGCCTCGTCGGAGGGGACAGGGAGGGCTACTATGGCTACACCTTC.

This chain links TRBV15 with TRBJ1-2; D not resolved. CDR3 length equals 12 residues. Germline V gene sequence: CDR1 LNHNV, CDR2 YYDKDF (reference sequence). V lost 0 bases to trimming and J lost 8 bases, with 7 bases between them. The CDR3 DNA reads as TGTGCCACCAGCAGAGATTCCGGGGGCTACACCTTC. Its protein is CATSRDSGGYTF.

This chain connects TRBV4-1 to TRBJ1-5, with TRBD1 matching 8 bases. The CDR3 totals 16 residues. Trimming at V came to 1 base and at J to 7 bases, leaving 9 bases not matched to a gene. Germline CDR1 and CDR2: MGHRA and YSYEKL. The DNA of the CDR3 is TGCGCCAGCAGCCAAGCTCCCCAGGGGGCTTTGCAGCCCCAGCATTTT. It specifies CASSQAPQGALQPQHF.

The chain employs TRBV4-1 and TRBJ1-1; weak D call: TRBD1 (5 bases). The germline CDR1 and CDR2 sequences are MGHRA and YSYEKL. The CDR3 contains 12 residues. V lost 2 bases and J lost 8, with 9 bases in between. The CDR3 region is CASSQSQGEAFF. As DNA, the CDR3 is TGCGCCAGCAGCCAATCTCAGGGAGAAGCTTTCTTT.

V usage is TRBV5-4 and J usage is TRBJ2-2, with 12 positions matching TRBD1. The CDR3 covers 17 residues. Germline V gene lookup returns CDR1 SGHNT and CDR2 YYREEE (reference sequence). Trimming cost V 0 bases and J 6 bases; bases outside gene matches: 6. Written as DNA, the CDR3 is TGTGCCAGCAGCTTGGCAGGGACAGGGGGCGCGGCCGGGGAGCTGTTTTTT. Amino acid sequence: CASSLAGTGGAAGELFF. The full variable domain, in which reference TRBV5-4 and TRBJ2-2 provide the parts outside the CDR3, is ETGVTQSPTHLIKTRGQQVTLRCSSQSGHNTVSWYQQALGQGPQFIFQYYREEENGRGNFPPRFSGLQFPNYSSELNVNALELDDSALYLCASSLAGTGGAAGELFFGEGSRLTVL.

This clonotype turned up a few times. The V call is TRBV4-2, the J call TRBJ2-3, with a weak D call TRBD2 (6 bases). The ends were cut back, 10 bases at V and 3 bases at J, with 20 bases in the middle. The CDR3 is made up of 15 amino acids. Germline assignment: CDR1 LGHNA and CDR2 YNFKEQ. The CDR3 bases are TGTGCCACCCGATTTGGTACGGGGGAAACAGATACGCAGTATTTT. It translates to CATRFGTGETDTQYF.

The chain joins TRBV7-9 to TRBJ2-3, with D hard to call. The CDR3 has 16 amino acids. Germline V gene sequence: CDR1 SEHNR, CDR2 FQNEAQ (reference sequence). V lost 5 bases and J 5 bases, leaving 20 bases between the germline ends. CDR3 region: CASSRNRAGSGDTQYF. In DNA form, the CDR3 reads TGTGCCAGCAGCCGCAACAGAGCTGGGTCGGGAGATACGCAGTATTTT.

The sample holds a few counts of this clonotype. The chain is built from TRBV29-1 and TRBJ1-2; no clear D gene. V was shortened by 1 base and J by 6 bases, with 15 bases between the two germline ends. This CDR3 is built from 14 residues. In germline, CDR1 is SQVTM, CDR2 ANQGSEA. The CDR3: CSVEVEQPLDGYTF. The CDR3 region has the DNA TGCAGCGTTGAAGTGGAGCAGCCCCTCGATGGCTACACCTTC.

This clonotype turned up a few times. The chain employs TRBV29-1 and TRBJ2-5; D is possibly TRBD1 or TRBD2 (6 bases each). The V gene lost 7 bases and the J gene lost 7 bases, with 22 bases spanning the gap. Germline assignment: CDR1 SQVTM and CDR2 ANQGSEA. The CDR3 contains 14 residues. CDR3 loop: CSASRELEGGTQYF. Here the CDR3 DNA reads TGCAGCGCATCCCGGGAGTTGGAAGGGGGGACCCAGTACTTC. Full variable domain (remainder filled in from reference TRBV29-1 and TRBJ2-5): SAVISQKPSRDICQRGTSLTIQCQVDSQVTMMFWYRQQPGQSLTLIATANQGSEATYESGFVIDKFPISRPNLTFSTLTVSNMSPEDSSIYLCSASRELEGGTQYFGPGTRLLVL.

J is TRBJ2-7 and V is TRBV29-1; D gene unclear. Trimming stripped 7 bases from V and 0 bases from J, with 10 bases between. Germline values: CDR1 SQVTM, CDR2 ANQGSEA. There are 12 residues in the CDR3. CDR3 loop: CSAARSSYEQYV. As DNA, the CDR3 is TGCAGCGCCGCCCGGAGCTCCTACGAGCAGTACGTC.

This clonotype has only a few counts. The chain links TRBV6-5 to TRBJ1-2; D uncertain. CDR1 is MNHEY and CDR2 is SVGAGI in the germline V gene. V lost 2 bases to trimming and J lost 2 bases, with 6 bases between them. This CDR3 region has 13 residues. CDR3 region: CASSYTRNYGYTF. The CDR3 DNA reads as TGTGCCAGCAGTTACACTAGGAACTATGGCTACACCTTC.

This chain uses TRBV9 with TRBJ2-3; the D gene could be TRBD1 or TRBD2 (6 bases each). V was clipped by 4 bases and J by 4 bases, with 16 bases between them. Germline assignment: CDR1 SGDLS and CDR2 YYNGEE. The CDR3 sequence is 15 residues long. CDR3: CASSFGGQGADTQYF. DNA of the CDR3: TGTGCCAGCAGCTTCGGGGGCCAAGGAGCAGATACGCAGTATTTT.

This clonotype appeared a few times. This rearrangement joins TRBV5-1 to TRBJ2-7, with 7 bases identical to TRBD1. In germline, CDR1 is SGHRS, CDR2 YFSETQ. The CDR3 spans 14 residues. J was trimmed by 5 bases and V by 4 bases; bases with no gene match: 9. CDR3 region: CASSRVSGGNEQYF. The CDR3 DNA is TGCGCCAGCAGCCGGGTTTCAGGGGGTAACGAGCAGTACTTC.

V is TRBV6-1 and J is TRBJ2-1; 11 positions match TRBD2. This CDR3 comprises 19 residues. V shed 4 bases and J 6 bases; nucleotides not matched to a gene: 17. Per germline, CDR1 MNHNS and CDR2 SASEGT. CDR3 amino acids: CASSGVWEYGLAGFNEQFF. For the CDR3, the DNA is TGTGCCAGCAGTGGTGTTTGGGAGTATGGACTAGCGGGTTTCAATGAGCAGTTCTTC.

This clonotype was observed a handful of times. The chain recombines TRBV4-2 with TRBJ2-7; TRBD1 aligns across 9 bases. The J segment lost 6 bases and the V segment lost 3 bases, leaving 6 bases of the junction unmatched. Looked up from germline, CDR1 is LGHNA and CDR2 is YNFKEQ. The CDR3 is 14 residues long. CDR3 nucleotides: TGTGCCAGCAGCCACTCCCGGACAGGGGTCGAGCAGTACTTC. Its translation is CASSHSRTGVEQYF.

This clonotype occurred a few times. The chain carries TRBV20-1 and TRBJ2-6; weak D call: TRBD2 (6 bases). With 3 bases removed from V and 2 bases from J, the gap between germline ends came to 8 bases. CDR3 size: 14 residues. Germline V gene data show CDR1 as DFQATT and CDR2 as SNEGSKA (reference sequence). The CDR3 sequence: CSARGGTGANVLTF. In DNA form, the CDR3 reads TGCAGTGCTAGGGGGGGAACTGGGGCCAACGTCCTGACTTTC.

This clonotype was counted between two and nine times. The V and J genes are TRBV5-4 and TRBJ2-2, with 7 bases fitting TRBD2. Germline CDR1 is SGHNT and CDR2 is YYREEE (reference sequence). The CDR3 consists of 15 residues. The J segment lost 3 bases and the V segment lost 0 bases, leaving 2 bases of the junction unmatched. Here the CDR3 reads CASSLAGGYTGELFF. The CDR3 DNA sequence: TGTGCCAGCAGCTTGGCCGGGGGGTACACCGGGGAGCTGTTTTTT. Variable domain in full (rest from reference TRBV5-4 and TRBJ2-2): ETGVTQSPTHLIKTRGQQVTLRCSSQSGHNTVSWYQQALGQGPQFIFQYYREEENGRGNFPPRFSGLQFPNYSSELNVNALELDDSALYLCASSLAGGYTGELFFGEGSRLTVL.

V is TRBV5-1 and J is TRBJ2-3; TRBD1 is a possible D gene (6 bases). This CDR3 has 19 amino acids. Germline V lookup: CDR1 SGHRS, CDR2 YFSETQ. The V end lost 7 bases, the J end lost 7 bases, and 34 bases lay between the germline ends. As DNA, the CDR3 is TGCGCCAGCCGGCCTCGGGGACAATTCCGACAGGAAGCTTGGAATACGCAGTATTTT. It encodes CASRPRGQFRQEAWNTQYF.